This TCR beta chain was documented in a study of a mutant IDH1 vaccine in newly diagnosed glioma. Only in-frame clones appear in the TCRdb table, and some are missing; sequencing was by immunoSEQ multiplex PCR. The repertoire holds just over 65,000 clones, approximately 84% seen once, with approximately 12% in the top ten. A word on this clone: What it binds is unknown.

Sample time point: week 35, safety follow-up. Alongside topical imiquimod, each dose of vaccine comprised 300 ug of mutant IDH1 20-mer peptide. V was shortened by 4 bases and J by 2 bases, with 1 base between the two germline ends. Germline lookup yields CDR1 MDHEN and CDR2 SYDVKM. This CDR3 is 11 amino acids long. V and J are TRBV28 and TRBJ2-3; D unclear. Sequenced material: PBMCs, taken from a glioma patient whose treatment included an IDH1 peptide vaccine. This clonotype originated in a young man with glioma. The CDR3 nucleotides read TGTGCCAGCAGTTACACAGATACGCAGTATTTT. Its protein product is CASSYTDTQYF.